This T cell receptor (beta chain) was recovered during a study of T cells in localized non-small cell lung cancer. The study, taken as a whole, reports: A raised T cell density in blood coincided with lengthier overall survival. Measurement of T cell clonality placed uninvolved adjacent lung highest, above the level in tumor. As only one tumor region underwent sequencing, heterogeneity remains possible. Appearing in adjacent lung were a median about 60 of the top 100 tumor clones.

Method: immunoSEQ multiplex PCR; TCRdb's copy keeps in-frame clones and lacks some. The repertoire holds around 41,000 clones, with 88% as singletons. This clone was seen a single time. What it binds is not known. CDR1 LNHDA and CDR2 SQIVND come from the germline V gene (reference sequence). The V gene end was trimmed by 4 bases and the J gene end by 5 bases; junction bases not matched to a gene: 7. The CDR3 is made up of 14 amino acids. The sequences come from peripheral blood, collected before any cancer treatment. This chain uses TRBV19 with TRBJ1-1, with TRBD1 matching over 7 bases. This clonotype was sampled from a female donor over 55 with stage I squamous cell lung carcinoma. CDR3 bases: TGTGCCAGTAGTACCGGCCAGGGGGGGACTGAAGCTTTCTTT. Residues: CASSTGQGGTEAFF.